This record concerns one TCR beta chain sequence. What antigen it recognizes has not been identified. The input lacks base qualities; no much larger clone sits a single base away. Explained via the paper, the treatment or condition label denotes: live attenuated yellow fever vaccine strain. PBMCs were isolated from peripheral blood using a standard Ficoll-Paque protocol. Dynabeads CD4 and CD8 positive selection kits were used to isolate the CD4 and CD8 T-cell fractions. TriZol was used to extract RNA from bulk PBMCs, CD4 and CD8 fractions, and dextramer-positive and dextramer-negative fractions. This specimen belongs to a study of T cells after yellow fever vaccination (dated by TCRdb to between 2017 and 2020). As for the study more broadly: Libraries from fractions with low cell numbers were prepared with the SMART-Seq v4 Ultra Low Input RNA kit. The cohort comprised two healthy male donors, one aged 18 to 29 and one aged 30 to 39 years. To track T-cell clones before and after primary and booster YFV17D yellow fever vaccination, bulk TCR alpha and beta repertoires were sequenced longitudinally. Blood was drawn at multiple timepoints before and after primary and secondary immunization, with bulk PBMC replicates and cell subsets isolated. Results the study describes overall, beyond this receptor: Because abundant contaminating clonotypes from the bulk population could be contained in FACS-sorted repertoires, computational filtering was required. A small fraction of clonotypes showed up in both the CD4 and CD8 compartments, probably as a result of convergent recombination. Because only two donors were included in the study, the extent to which the findings can be generalized is limited. Most clones expanded after primary vaccination (roughly 96% of CD4 and around 88% of CD8) were re-detected after the booster, suggesting that broad memory maintenance occurred. Compared with the primary T-cell response, the secondary T-cell response was weaker but faster, peaking on day 5 rather than day 15.

The listed sequencing device is Illumina NovaSeq 6000. TCR cDNA was made using 5'RACE template switching, a step that added a universal primer site and unique molecular identifiers. Priming for cDNA synthesis came from both the TCR alpha and TCR beta constant segments. Library amplification involved two PCR steps, and the second step added sample barcodes and sequencing adapters. Sequencing of libraries was done on Illumina HiSeq 2500 (2x100 bp) or NovaSeq (2x150 bp). On the authors' methods: Reads were demultiplexed and collapsed into UMI consensus sequences with MIGEC, and V(D)J alignment was performed with MiXCR. Vaccine-responding clonotypes were defined with edgeR using replicate PBMC samples, requiring FDR below 0.01 and a log2 fold change above 5 up to day 15. Bulk clonotypes were assigned CD4 or CD8 identity according to which sequenced CD4 or CD8 repertoire held them at higher abundance. The public sequencing data were trimmed at Q25 with fastp and processed into clonotypes with MiXCR by TCRdb, which kept only in-frame beta chains. Under each unique CDR3 protein, matching rows form one entry showing the most common genes and DNA. The V and J calls here are based on TCRdb, not the publication. The sample yields hundreds of thousands of distinct CDR3 sequences; approximately 10% were counted once. The ten largest clonotypes hold around 3.5% of the sample.

In the germline V gene, CDR1 corresponds to MNHEY and CDR2 to SVGEGT. From the cysteine through the phenylalanine, the CDR3 covers 14 amino acids. Of all the DNA, just the CDR3 is kept, 42 bases in frame from base 1. V is trimmed back by 6 bases and J by 3 bases, and the junction contains 6 bases that no gene match accounts for. The chain employs TRBV6-2 or TRBV6-3 and TRBJ1-1, with 8 bases matching TRBD1. The material was CD4+ T cells sorted from PBMCs, obtained 5 days after the yellow fever booster vaccination. The source of this sequence is a man aged 18-30 years who received the YFV17D yellow fever vaccine. This receptor carries the CDR3 CASSRQGPHTEAFF. The sequenced DNA is TGTGCCAGCAGCCGACAGGGGCCCCACACTGAAGCTTTCTTT.